The 25 T cell receptor beta chains given below trace back to one sample, sequenced in a study of T cell changes during pregnancy in multiple sclerosis. The protocol was immunoSEQ multiplex PCR, while the TCRdb copy is restricted to in-frame clones and leaves out a portion. The sample gives 60,000 or so clones, about 86% of which show up once; roughly 5% is in the top ten. The specimen sequenced was peripheral blood from another person, used as feeder cells. Receptors originate from a human donor whose cells served as feeder cells for cultures in a pregnancy study.

This chain uses TRBV9 with TRBJ2-7, with a possible D match to TRBD1 (6 bases). Trimming removed 2 bases at V and 0 bases at J, with 18 bases between. This CDR3 has 17 residues. CDR1 is SGDLS, CDR2 YYNGEE, per germline. CDR3: CASSVTPKGVSSYEQYF. CDR3 nucleotide sequence: TGTGCCAGCAGCGTCACCCCGAAGGGGGTTAGCTCCTACGAGCAGTACTTC.

The chain combines TRBV9 with TRBJ2-7; 7 bases agree with TRBD1. The CDR3 covers 14 residues. The V and J ends lost 0 bases and 4 bases, in that order; junction bases with no gene match: 4. The germline V gene has CDR1 SGDLS and CDR2 YYNGEE. The DNA of the CDR3 is TGTGCCAGCAGCGTAGCCGGGACAGATTACGAGCAGTACTTC. It encodes CASSVAGTDYEQYF.

The chain combines TRBV4-1 with TRBJ1-5, with D uncertain. CDR3 size: 15 residues. Germline V CDR1 and CDR2: MGHRA, YSYEKL. Trimming left V 0 bases short and J 3 bases short, with 9 bases between. CDR3 nucleotides: TGCGCCAGCAGCCAAGATGGGTGGCTCAATCAGCCCCAGCATTTT. This gives the protein CASSQDGWLNQPQHF.

The rearrangement links TRBV7-3 to TRBJ2-1, with 14 bases aligning to TRBD2. Germline trimming cut 5 bases from V and 9 bases from J; bases unmatched to any gene: 12. CDR3 length: 17 residues. Germline CDR1 is SGHTA and CDR2 is FQGTGA. The CDR3 nucleotides are TGTGCCAGCAGCGTTTCCGGGACTAGCGGGAGAAGGGGTGAGCAGTTCTTC. This encodes CASSVSGTSGRRGEQFF.

The chain carries TRBV13 and TRBJ2-2, with a possible D match to TRBD2 (6 bases). This CDR3 is 12 amino acids long. From germline, CDR1 is PRHDT and CDR2 FYEKMQ (reference sequence). Trimming stripped 7 bases from V and 7 bases from J, with 10 bases between. CDR3 nucleotide sequence: TGTGCCAGCACCGTGGGGGGCGGGGAGCTGTTTTTT. Encoded protein: CASTVGGGELFF.

The CDR3 is CASNRGWNTEAFF. In nucleotides, the CDR3 is TGCGCCAGCAACAGGGGGTGGAACACTGAAGCTTTCTTT. The chain uses TRBV5-1 and TRBJ1-1, with 8 bases matching TRBD1. The CDR3 runs 13 residues. J was trimmed by 1 base and V by 6 bases; bases with no gene match: 2. Germline V gene sequence: CDR1 SGHRS, CDR2 YFSETQ. The variable domain in full, with the rest retrieved from reference TRBV5-1 and TRBJ1-1, is KAGVTQTPRYLIKTRGQQVTLSCSPISGHRSVSWYQQTPGQGLQFLFEYFSETQRNKGNFPGRFSGRQFSNSRSEMNVSTLELGDSALYLCASNRGWNTEAFFGQGTRLTVV.

This clone was counted a single time. The chain carries TRBV9 and TRBJ2-5; D uncertain. The V gene's germline CDR1 is SGDLS and CDR2 YYNGEE. The CDR3 extends over 12 amino acids. Trimming took 5 bases from V and 4 from J, leaving 9 bases between them. CDR3 bases: TGTGCCAGCAGGGGCCCGGGAGAGACCCAGTACTTC. Protein product: CASRGPGETQYF.

The chain employs TRBV14 and TRBJ1-6; D not certain. Trimming stripped 4 bases from V and 7 bases from J, with 8 bases between. Per the germline V gene, CDR1 is SGHDN and CDR2 is FVKESK. CDR3 length equals 13 residues. The CDR3: CASSPRTNSPLHF. The CDR3 DNA is TGTGCCAGCAGCCCCCGGACCAATTCACCCCTCCACTTT.

The chain carries TRBV5-4 and TRBJ2-3, with 8 positions matching TRBD1. CDR1 is SGHNT, CDR2 YYREEE, per germline (reference sequence). This CDR3 has 16 amino acids. V was clipped by 3 bases and J by 1 base; unmatched bases: 7. DNA of the CDR3: TGTGCCAGCAGCTCCCGGACAGGGTCCGGCACAGATACGCAGTATTTT. Amino acid sequence: CASSSRTGSGTDTQYF.

This chain connects TRBV6-1 to TRBJ1-4; D remains unclear. The V gene lost 8 bases and the J gene lost 8 bases, with 9 bases spanning the gap. Germline-derived CDR1 and CDR2 are MNHNS and SASEGT. This CDR3 is built from 11 residues. CDR3 amino acids: CASGPGEKLFF. CDR3 bases: TGTGCCAGCGGGCCTGGGGAAAAACTGTTTTTT.

The genes are TRBV9 and TRBJ2-1; no clear D gene. This CDR3 contains 11 residues. Germline V gene sequence: CDR1 SGDLS, CDR2 YYNGEE. Trimming took 3 bases from V and 10 from J, leaving 8 bases between them. CDR3 residues: CASSEPREQFF. The CDR3 nucleotides read TGTGCCAGCAGCGAGCCAAGGGAGCAGTTCTTC.

The chain joins TRBV7-9 to TRBJ2-1, with 8 nucleotides matching TRBD2. Per the germline V gene, CDR1 is SEHNR and CDR2 is FQNEAQ (reference sequence). The CDR3 contains 15 residues. V was pared by 3 bases and J by 5 bases, with 6 bases of the junction left unmatched. Written as DNA, the CDR3 is TGTGCCAGCAGCTTCACGCGGGGACTAGACAATGAGCAGTTCTTC. Translating it yields CASSFTRGLDNEQFF.

This chain uses TRBV28 with TRBJ2-5; 8 positions agree with TRBD1. Per germline, CDR1 MDHEN and CDR2 SYDVKM. V shed 8 bases and J 2 bases; nucleotides not matched to a gene: 10. This CDR3 comprises 15 residues. DNA of the CDR3: TGTGCCAGCGGGGGGACAGGTAGAACTCAAGAGACCCAGTACTTC. Its translation is CASGGTGRTQETQYF. The whole variable domain, filled in from reference TRBV28 and TRBJ2-5, reads DVKVTQSSRYLVKRTGEKVFLECVQDMDHENMFWYRQDPGLGLRLIYFSYDVKMKEKGDIPEGYSVSREKKERFSLILESASTNQTSMYLCASGGTGRTQETQYFGPGTRLLVL.

This clone has only a few counts. V usage is TRBV6-4 and J usage is TRBJ1-6, with D possibly being TRBD1 (6 bases). The V and J ends lost 0 bases and 7 bases respectively, with 10 bases between them. The CDR3 has 15 amino acids. The germline CDR1 and CDR2 sequences are MRHNA and SNTAGT. CDR3 residues: CASSDSEGGNSPLHF. For the CDR3, the DNA is TGTGCCAGCAGTGACTCGGAGGGGGGAAATTCACCCCTCCACTTT.

V and J are TRBV28 and TRBJ2-7, with 8 nucleotides matching TRBD1. The trim removed 4 bases at V and 4 bases at J, leaving 12 bases unmatched. The length of the CDR3 is 16 residues. CDR1 MDHEN and CDR2 SYDVKM come from the germline V gene. As DNA, the CDR3 is TGTGCCAGCAGTTCCCCCGGGACAGGAGATTTATACGAGCAGTACTTC. This encodes CASSSPGTGDLYEQYF.

The chain combines TRBV9 with TRBJ1-3, with D unresolved. The CDR3 totals 15 residues. The V end was cut by 0 bases, the J end by 0 bases, with 7 bases between. Looked up from germline, CDR1 is SGDLS and CDR2 is YYNGEE. CDR3 coding DNA: TGTGCCAGCAGCGTAGACCTTTTCTCTGGAAACACCATATATTTT. Encoded protein: CASSVDLFSGNTIYF.

This clone showed up just a few times. This rearrangement joins TRBV19 to TRBJ2-7; the D is unclear. Trimming removed 7 bases from V and 5 bases from J, with 21 bases in between. In germline, CDR1 is LNHDA, CDR2 SQIVND (reference sequence). CDR3 length equals 15 residues. CDR3 sequence reads: CASILRAFPRNEQYF. In DNA, the CDR3 is TGTGCCAGTATCCTCCGGGCCTTTCCCCGCAACGAGCAGTACTTC.

This sequence joins TRBV28 and TRBJ1-2; D gene unclear. In germline, CDR1 is MDHEN, CDR2 SYDVKM. V gave up 6 bases and J gave up 6 bases, with 17 bases separating them. CDR3 length: 14 residues. The CDR3 spells CASRPDNPGNGYTF. DNA of the CDR3: TGTGCCAGCAGACCAGACAACCCCGGGAATGGCTACACCTTC.

The chain employs TRBV19 and TRBJ1-4, with D unresolved. Germline CDR1 LNHDA, CDR2 SQIVND (reference sequence). With 5 bases removed from V and 10 bases from J, the gap between germline ends came to 17 bases. The CDR3 runs to 14 residues. This CDR3 is CASSGRATPGKLFF. The CDR3 coding sequence is TGTGCCAGTAGTGGGAGGGCCACCCCCGGAAAACTGTTTTTT. The whole variable domain, filled in from reference TRBV19 and TRBJ1-4, reads DGGITQSPKYLFRKEGQNVTLSCEQNLNHDAMYWYRQDPGQGLRLIYYSQIVNDFQKGDIAEGYSVSREKKESFPLTVTSAQKNPTAFYLCASSGRATPGKLFFGSGTQLSVL.

The chain employs TRBV6-1 and TRBJ2-7; a weak D match, TRBD2 (7 bases). Germline V gene data show CDR1 as MNHNS and CDR2 as SASEGT. The V end lost 2 bases, the J end lost 4 bases, and 15 bases lay between the germline ends. The CDR3 has 15 residues. For the CDR3, the DNA is TGTGCCAGCAGTGAACTGGCGGGGGCCCTATACGAGCAGTACTTC. This gives the protein CASSELAGALYEQYF.

V usage is TRBV27 and J usage is TRBJ2-5; 11 bases match TRBD2. The CDR3 sequence is 19 residues long. Germline trimming cut 2 bases from V and 5 bases from J; bases unmatched to any gene: 16. Germline CDR1 MNHEY, CDR2 SMNVEV (reference sequence). CDR3 in DNA: TGTGCCAGCAGTTTAAATCCCCCTAGCGGGGGGCCCAAGGGGGAGACCCAGTACTTC. Protein sequence: CASSLNPPSGGPKGETQYF.

The genes are TRBV6-5 and TRBJ2-6; D unresolved. The germline V gene encodes CDR1 MNHEY and CDR2 SVGAGI. CDR3 length: 13 residues. V lost 10 bases and J lost 2, with 9 bases in between. CDR3 protein: CATQSPGANVLTF. The CDR3 DNA is TGTGCCACCCAGTCCCCTGGGGCCAACGTCCTGACTTTC.

V gene TRBV15 combines with J gene TRBJ2-5; D unclear. Germline V gene data show CDR1 as LNHNV and CDR2 as YYDKDF (reference sequence). V lost 0 bases to trimming and J lost 2 bases, with 10 bases between them. The CDR3 totals 15 residues. The CDR3 here is CATSRDLANQETQYF. CDR3 DNA: TGTGCCACCAGCAGAGATCTGGCAAATCAAGAGACCCAGTACTTC.

This chain connects TRBV7-2 to TRBJ2-2, with D maybe TRBD1 (6 bases). V was pared by 1 base and J by 3 bases, with 9 bases between. CDR3 length: 15 residues. Germline CDR1 reads SGHTA; CDR2 reads FQGNSA. The CDR3 loop reads CASSLGGLYTGELFF. The CDR3 DNA follows: TGTGCCAGCAGCTTAGGGGGGCTTTACACCGGGGAGCTGTTTTTT.

The chain recombines TRBV5-4 with TRBJ1-2, with D perhaps TRBD1 (5 bases). This CDR3 has 15 residues. With 1 base removed from V and 4 bases from J, the gap between germline ends came to 14 bases. Germline V gene sequence: CDR1 SGHNT, CDR2 YYREEE (reference sequence). The CDR3 is CASSLRQTLPYGYTF. The DNA for the CDR3 is TGTGCCAGCAGCTTGAGACAGACTCTCCCCTATGGCTACACCTTC.